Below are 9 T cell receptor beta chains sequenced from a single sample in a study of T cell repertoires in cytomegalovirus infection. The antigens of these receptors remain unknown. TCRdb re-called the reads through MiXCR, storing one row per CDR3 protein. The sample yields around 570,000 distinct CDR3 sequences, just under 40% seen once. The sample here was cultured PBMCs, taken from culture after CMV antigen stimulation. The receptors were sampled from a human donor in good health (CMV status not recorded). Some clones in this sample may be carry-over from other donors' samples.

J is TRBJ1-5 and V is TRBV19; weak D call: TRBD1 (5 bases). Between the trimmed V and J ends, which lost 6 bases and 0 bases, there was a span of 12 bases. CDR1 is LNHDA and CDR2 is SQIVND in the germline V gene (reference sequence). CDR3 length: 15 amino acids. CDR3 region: CASSSRDYSNQPQHF. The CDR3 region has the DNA TGTGCCAGTAGCAGCAGGGATTATAGCAATCAGCCCCAGCATTTT.

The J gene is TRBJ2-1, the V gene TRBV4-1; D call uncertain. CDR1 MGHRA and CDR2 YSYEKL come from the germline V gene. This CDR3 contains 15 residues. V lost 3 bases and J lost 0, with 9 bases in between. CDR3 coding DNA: TGCGCCAGCAGCCATTTGCGGTCCTCCTACAATGAGCAGTTCTTC. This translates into CASSHLRSSYNEQFF.

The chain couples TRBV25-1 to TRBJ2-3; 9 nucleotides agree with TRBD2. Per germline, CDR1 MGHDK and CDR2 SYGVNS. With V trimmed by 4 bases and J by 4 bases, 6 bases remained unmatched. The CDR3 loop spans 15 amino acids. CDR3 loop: CASSAIAGAPDTQYF. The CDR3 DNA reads TGTGCCAGCAGTGCCATAGCGGGAGCGCCAGATACGCAGTATTTT.

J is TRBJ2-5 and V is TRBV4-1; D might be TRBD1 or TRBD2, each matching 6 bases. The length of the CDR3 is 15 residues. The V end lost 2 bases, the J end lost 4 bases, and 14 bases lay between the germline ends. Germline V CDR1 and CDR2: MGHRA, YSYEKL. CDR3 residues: CASSQSGGRGETQYF. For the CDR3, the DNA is TGCGCCAGCAGCCAATCCGGGGGCAGAGGAGAGACCCAGTACTTC.

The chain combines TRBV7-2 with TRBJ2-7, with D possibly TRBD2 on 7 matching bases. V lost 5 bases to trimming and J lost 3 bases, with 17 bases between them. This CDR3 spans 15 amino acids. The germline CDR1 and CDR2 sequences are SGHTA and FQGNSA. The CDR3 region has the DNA TGTGCCAGCAGCCCCCGCGGGGGCCGGTTCTACGAGCAGTACTTC. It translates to CASSPRGGRFYEQYF.

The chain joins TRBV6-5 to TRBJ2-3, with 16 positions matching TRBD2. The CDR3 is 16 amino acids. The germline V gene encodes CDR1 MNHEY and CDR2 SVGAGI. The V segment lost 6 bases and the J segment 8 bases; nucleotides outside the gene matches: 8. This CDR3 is CASSSGLAGGPGTQYF. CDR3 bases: TGTGCCAGCAGCTCGGGACTAGCGGGAGGGCCGGGTACGCAGTATTTT.

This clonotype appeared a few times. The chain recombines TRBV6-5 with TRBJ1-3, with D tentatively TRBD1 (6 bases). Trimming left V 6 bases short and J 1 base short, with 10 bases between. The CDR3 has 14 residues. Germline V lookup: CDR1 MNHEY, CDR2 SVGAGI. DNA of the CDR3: TGTGCCAGCAGCAGGGGTGATTCTGGAAACACCATATATTTT. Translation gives CASSRGDSGNTIYF.

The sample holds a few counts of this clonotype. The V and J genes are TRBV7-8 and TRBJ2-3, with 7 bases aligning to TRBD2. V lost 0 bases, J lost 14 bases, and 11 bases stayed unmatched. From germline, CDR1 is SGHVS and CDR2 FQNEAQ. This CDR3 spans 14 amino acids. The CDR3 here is CASSLARAGVPWYF. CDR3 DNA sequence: TGTGCCAGCAGCTTAGCGCGGGCGGGGGTCCCCTGGTATTTT. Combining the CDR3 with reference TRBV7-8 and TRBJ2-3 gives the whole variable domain GAGVSQSPRYKVAKRGQDVALRCDPISGHVSLFWYQQALGQGPEFLTYFQNEAQLDKSGLPSDRFFAERPEGSVSTLKIQRTQQEDSAVYLCASSLARAGVPWYFGPGTRLTVL.

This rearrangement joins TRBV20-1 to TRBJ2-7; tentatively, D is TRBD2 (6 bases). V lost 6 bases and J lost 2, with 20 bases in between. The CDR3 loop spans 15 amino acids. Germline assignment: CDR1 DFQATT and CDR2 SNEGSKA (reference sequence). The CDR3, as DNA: TGCAGTGCCGTTGGGGGGATGAAAGATCCCTACGAGCAGTACTTC. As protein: CSAVGGMKDPYEQYF.